This T cell receptor (beta chain) originates from a study of vaccination and CD4 T cells after COVID-19. General study findings and limits: In convalescent patients, a median 86.3% of reactive clones appeared only post-vaccination.

In its sample, this clonotype ranks as medium-sized. What it recognizes is unknown. The treatment is: roughly 11-day PBMC culture with coronavirus spike peptide pools or control peptides (ViraFEST assay). T cells were expanded with peptide pools, and expanded clonotypes were identified by TCR sequencing. PBMCs were cultured at around 2 million per well with approximately 9.4 IU/ml IL-2 and 8.5 to 10 ug/ml peptide pools. V was pared by 0 bases and J by 4 bases, with 13 bases between. Germline values: CDR1 SGHRS, CDR2 YFSETQ. The CDR3 loop spans 15 amino acids. Sequencing of DNA taken from cultured CD4+ T cells relied on the Oncomine TCR Beta short-read assay. TCRdb recomputed calls from the PCR reads with MiXCR, one row per CDR3 protein. This table has about 12,000 distinct CDR3 sequences, approximately 57% appearing once.

The sequenced sample was CD4+ T cells from blood, cultured in vitro. The TCR was taken from a human donor who had recovered from COVID-19. The gene calls are TRBV5-1 and TRBJ1-2, with D possibly TRBD1 on 5 matching bases. The CDR3 is CASSLGDGRSYGYTF. In DNA form, the CDR3 reads TGCGCCAGCAGCTTGGGGGACGGGAGGAGCTATGGCTACACCTTC.